The clone carrying this TCR beta chain was detected once. Its cognate antigen is unknown. The length of the CDR3 is 13 residues. CDR1 is MNHEY and CDR2 is SMNVEV in the germline V gene (reference sequence). V lost 11 bases and J lost 11, with 22 bases in between. Each sample contributed 85,000 to 100,000 TCR templates to the assay. Measured with immunoSEQ multiplex PCR; TCRdb has only the in-frame clones, and not every one. The sample has 55,000 to 65,000 clones, just over 95% seen once. This sample was included in a study of siplizumab effects on memory and regulatory T cells. Findings of the study overall: Siplizumab brought about a significant reduction in alloreactive sequences traceable to unstimulated CD4+ memory cells. Unstimulated naive T cells seemed to show more diversity than memory cells did, and they also seemed to be among the major contributors to the alloresponse.

Source material: naive CD8+ T cells sorted from blood. This TCR was recovered from a human donor in good health. V usage is TRBV27 and J usage is TRBJ2-4; D is perhaps TRBD2 (7 bases). In DNA form, the CDR3 reads TGTGCCGCCGAAGGGGGGGCCCCTAGGGTTCAGTACTTC. It encodes CAAEGGAPRVQYF.